Reported below is one TCR beta chain. Assay used: immunoSEQ multiplex PCR; TCRdb lists only in-frame clones, some missing. This sample has tens of thousands of clones, with 91% found just once. This CDR3 spans 15 amino acids. V gave up 2 bases and J gave up 0 bases, with 11 bases separating them. Germline V lookup: CDR1 SGDLS, CDR2 YYNGEE. The record originates from a study of control samples from healthy donors and cancer patients. The source material was PBMCs. J is TRBJ1-1 and V is TRBV9; tentatively, D is TRBD1 (5 bases). The source is a man aged 50-60 years with lung cancer. CDR3 nucleotides: TGTGCCAGCAGCGTTGGGGACGGACTGAACACTGAAGCTTTCTTT. It encodes CASSVGDGLNTEAFF.